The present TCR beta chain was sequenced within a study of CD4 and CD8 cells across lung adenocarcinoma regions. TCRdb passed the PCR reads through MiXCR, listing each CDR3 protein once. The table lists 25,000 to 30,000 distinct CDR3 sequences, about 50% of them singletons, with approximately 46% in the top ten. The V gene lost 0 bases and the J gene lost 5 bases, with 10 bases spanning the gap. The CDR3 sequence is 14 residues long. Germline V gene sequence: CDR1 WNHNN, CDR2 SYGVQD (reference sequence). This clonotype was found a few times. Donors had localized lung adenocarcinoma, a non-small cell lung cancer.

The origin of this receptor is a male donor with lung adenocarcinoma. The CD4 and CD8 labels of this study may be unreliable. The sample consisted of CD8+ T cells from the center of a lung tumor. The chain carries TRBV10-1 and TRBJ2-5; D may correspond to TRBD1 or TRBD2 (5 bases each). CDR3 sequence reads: CASSESRGMETQYF. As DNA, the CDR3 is TGCGCCAGCAGTGAGTCGAGGGGTATGGAGACCCAGTACTTC.